This T cell receptor beta chain was retrieved from a study of T cell changes during pregnancy in multiple sclerosis. Repertoires were generated with immunoSEQ multiplex PCR, while TCRdb's copy carries only in-frame clones and drops some. This table has about 44,000 clones, 92% appearing once. Unmatched junction bases numbered 11, after V lost 4 bases and J lost 2 bases. Germline V gene lookup returns CDR1 SGHRS and CDR2 YFSETQ. This CDR3 contains 16 residues. This chain connects TRBV5-1 to TRBJ2-7, with 8 bases fitting TRBD1. The sequence was collected from a female donor with multiple sclerosis, enrolled in a pregnancy study. The sequenced sample was CD4+ T cells from peripheral blood mononuclear cells, obtained in the first trimester of pregnancy. The CDR3 protein is CASSTGQGFGAYEQYF. The CDR3 region has the DNA TGCGCCAGCAGCACCGGACAGGGTTTCGGGGCCTACGAGCAGTACTTC.